This T cell receptor beta chain is from a study of identical twins. MiXCR, applied by TCRdb to the 5' RACE reads, yields one record per CDR3 protein. Counted here are more than 1.5 million distinct CDR3 sequences, less than 35% occurring once; the ten biggest clones make up approximately 0.25%. Whole-study findings and limits: Alpha sequences out of frame and shared by twins had excess low generation probability. Analyses of zero insertions could, in part, be confounded by invariant MAIT and iNKT cells.

Turning to this clonotype: Its matching antigen is unknown.

The sample consisted of cord blood. The receptor's source is a newborn girl in good health.

CDR3 loop: CASSFRLAGGTQYF. CDR3 coding DNA: TGTGCCAGCAGTTTTAGGCTAGCGGGGGGTACGCAGTATTTT. The chain couples TRBV28 to TRBJ2-3, with 11 positions matching TRBD2. The CDR3 contains 14 residues. J was trimmed by 8 bases and V by 3 bases; bases with no gene match: 4. Looked up from germline, CDR1 is MDHEN and CDR2 is SYDVKM. The whole variable domain, remainder taken from reference TRBV28 and TRBJ2-3, is DVKVTQSSRYLVKRTGEKVFLECVQDMDHENMFWYRQDPGLGLRLIYFSYDVKMKEKGDIPEGYSVSREKKERFSLILESASTNQTSMYLCASSFRLAGGTQYFGPGTRLTVL.